Following are 7 T cell receptor beta chains from one sample sequenced in a study of blood T cell repertoires in COVID-19. TCRdb's table, derived via immunoSEQ multiplex PCR, lists solely in-frame clones and lacks some. The top ten clones hold around 1% of a sample with some 400,000 clones, roughly four fifths of them seen once. The specimen was peripheral blood. The origin of the receptors is a human donor with acute or convalescent COVID-19. The donor label of this sample is uncertain.

The chain combines TRBV7-6 with TRBJ2-3; D gene unclear. This CDR3 is built from 16 residues. Trimming took off 1 base at V and 0 bases at J, with 11 bases between the two ends. The germline V gene has CDR1 SGHVS and CDR2 FNYEAQ. The CDR3 DNA is TGTGCCAGCAGCTTAGATCGCGCGGATAGCACAGATACGCAGTATTTT. The encoded protein is CASSLDRADSTDTQYF. Full variable domain (outside the CDR3, taken from reference TRBV7-6 and TRBJ2-3): GAGVSQSPRYKVTKRGQDVALRCDPISGHVSLYWYRQALGQGPEFLTYFNYEAQQDKSGLPNDRFSAERPEGSISTLTIQRTEQRDSAMYRCASSLDRADSTDTQYFGPGTRLTVL.

The chain employs TRBV11-2 and TRBJ2-1; TRBD2 aligns across 7 bases. The CDR3 totals 12 residues. Losses at the gene ends were 6 bases for V and 8 bases for J; bases not matched to a gene: 4. CDR1 is SGHAT, CDR2 FQNNGV, per germline. This chain's CDR3 is CASRAAGDEQFF. For the CDR3, the DNA is TGTGCCAGCAGGGCCGCGGGGGATGAGCAGTTCTTC.

The CDR3 here is CASSYSRKGEQFF. The DNA for the CDR3 is TGTGCCAGCAGTTACTCGAGGAAAGGAGAGCAGTTCTTC. The rearrangement links TRBV6-2 or TRBV6-3 to TRBJ2-1; D is unclear. The CDR3 sequence is 13 residues long. The V gene lost 0 bases and the J gene lost 10 bases, with 10 bases spanning the gap. In germline, CDR1 is MNHEY, CDR2 SVGEGT.

The gene calls are TRBV18 and TRBJ1-6; 7 nucleotides align to TRBD1. The CDR3 totals 12 residues. Trimming removed 2 bases from V and 18 bases from J; junction bases left unmatched: 7. Germline V lookup: CDR1 KGHSH, CDR2 LQKENI. The chain's CDR3 is CASSPGDSRHHF. DNA for the CDR3: TGTGCCAGCTCACCAGGGGACAGCCGGCACCACTTT. Using reference TRBV18 and TRBJ1-6 for the parts outside the CDR3, the full variable domain is NAGVMQNPRHLVRRRGQEARLRCSPMKGHSHVYWYRQLPEEGLKFMVYLQKENIIDESGMPKERFSAEFPKEGPSILRIQQVVRGDSAAYFCASSPGDSRHHFGNGTRLTVT.

The chain has TRBV19 and TRBJ2-3; a possible D gene is TRBD2 (7 bases). The CDR3 runs 15 residues. The ends were cut back, 4 bases at V and 6 bases at J, with 17 bases in the middle. Germline loops: CDR1 LNHDA, CDR2 SQIVND (reference sequence). CDR3 loop: CASSRGGERADTQYF. The CDR3 DNA is TGTGCCAGTAGTAGAGGGGGGGAACGAGCGGATACGCAGTATTTT.

This clone was counted between two and nine times. The gene calls are TRBV30 and TRBJ1-1; D gene unclear. With 0 bases removed from V and 4 bases from J, the gap between germline ends came to 15 bases. Per germline, CDR1 GTSNPN and CDR2 SVGIG (reference sequence). The CDR3 extends over 15 amino acids. The CDR3 loop is CAWSVPWHLATEAFF. The CDR3 nucleotides read TGTGCCTGGAGTGTACCGTGGCACCTGGCCACTGAAGCTTTCTTT.

Written as DNA, the CDR3 is TGTGCCAGCAGCCAACCCCACTCTGGGGCCAACGTCCTGACTTTC. The encoded protein is CASSQPHSGANVLTF. The V call is TRBV3-1 (or the pseudogene TRBV3-2), the J call TRBJ2-6; D remains ambiguous. Germline loops: CDR1 LGHDT, CDR2 YNNKEL (reference sequence). The CDR3 has 15 amino acids. Trimming shortened V by 2 bases and J by 0 bases, and 5 bases separated the two germline ends.